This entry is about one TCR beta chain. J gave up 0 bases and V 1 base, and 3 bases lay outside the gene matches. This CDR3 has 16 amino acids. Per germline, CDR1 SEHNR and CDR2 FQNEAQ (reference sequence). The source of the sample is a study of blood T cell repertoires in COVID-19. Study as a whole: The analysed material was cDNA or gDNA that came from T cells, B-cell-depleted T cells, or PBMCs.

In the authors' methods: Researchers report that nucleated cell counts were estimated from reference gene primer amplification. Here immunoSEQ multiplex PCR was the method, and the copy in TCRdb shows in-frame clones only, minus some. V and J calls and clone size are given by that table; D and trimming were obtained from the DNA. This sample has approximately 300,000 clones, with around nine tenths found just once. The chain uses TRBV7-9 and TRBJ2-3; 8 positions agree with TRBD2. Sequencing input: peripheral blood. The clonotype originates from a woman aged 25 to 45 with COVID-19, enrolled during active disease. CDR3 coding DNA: TGTGCCAGCAGCTTAGTTCTAGCGGGTAGCACAGATACGCAGTATTTT. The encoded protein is CASSLVLAGSTDTQYF.